This TCR beta chain was sequenced in a study of T cells in Graves' hyperthyroidism and ophthalmopathy. Amplification targeted TCR beta CDR3 regions from RNA transcripts. Primed by the HTBI set, a first-round RT-PCR was run on the TCR CDR3. In TCRdb, the multiplex PCR reads were re-called with MiXCR into one record per CDR3 protein. The sample has hundreds of thousands of distinct CDR3 sequences; approximately 15% are singletons. Germline V gene lookup returns CDR1 KGHDR and CDR2 SFDVKD. V shed 2 bases and J 8 bases; nucleotides not matched to a gene: 4. The CDR3 covers 13 residues. A few counts support this clonotype.

Sequencing was carried out using blood. V and J are TRBV24-1 and TRBJ1-2; TRBD1 matches 7 bases. This receptor was taken from a woman aged 40-49 years with Graves' hyperthyroidism. CDR3: CATSDYTGAGYTF. The CDR3 coding sequence is TGTGCCACCAGTGATTATACAGGGGCCGGCTACACCTTC.